This T cell receptor beta chain was identified during a study of OX40 agonist ivuxolimab in advanced cancers. The study in broad terms: The costimulatory receptor OX40 (CD134) was targeted by ivuxolimab, a fully human IgG2 agonistic monoclonal antibody. Intravenous ivuxolimab was administered to patients every 2 weeks at six dose levels: 0.01, 0.1, 0.3, 1.5, 3 and 10 mg/kg. Of the approximately 50 dose-escalation patients, hepatocellular carcinoma was present in about 20, melanoma in about 15, renal cell carcinoma in 9 and head and neck cancer in 9. A male proportion of under 85% and a mean age of around 60 years, ranging from roughly 23 to 90, were recorded for the dose-escalation cohort. Prior anti-PD-1, anti-PD-L1 or anti-CTLA-4 therapy was permitted, and 30% to 45% of dose-escalation patients had received checkpoint inhibitors. Three dose-escalation patients achieved partial responses, one with hepatocellular carcinoma and two with cutaneous melanoma. The purpose of peripheral TCRbeta sequencing was to test whether ivuxolimab changed TCR sequence diversity and led to clonal T-cell expansion. The paper reports the monotherapy dose-escalation portion (N of about 51 patients) of the phase I ivuxolimab trial.

To sequence the TCRbeta CDR3 region, genomic DNA was isolated from the sorted cells. The immunoSEQ Assay was used for sequencing of TCRbeta CDR3 regions. This is the immuneACCESS table as TCRdb keeps it, with only in-frame sequences that have V and J called. A part of the clones is gone; compared with another copy, unresolved V genes explain less than half, and the rest is unexplained. Recorded for this sample are some 79,000 clones; 80% to 95% of them occurred a single time. The ten largest make up roughly 0.44% of the sample. Summary of the overall study and its limitations: On average, CD8+ T cells showed more expanded clones than CD4+ T cells after ivuxolimab. Clonal expansion of both CD4+ and CD8+ blood T cells was observed from baseline to week 6 at doses 0.1 to 3.0 mg/kg. Low levels of normalized T-cell clonal expansion were also seen in some patients who did not respond. In partial responders in the 0.1-3.0 mg/kg groups, normalized peripheral clonal expansion was found to be among the lowest, especially among CD8+ T cells. Antigen specificity was not determined for the clonally expanded peripheral T cells.

About this clone itself: Its antigen remains undetermined. Base qualities were left out, and no much larger clone turns up one base away.

The trial excluded patients who had a history of autoimmune disease or who were on systemic immunosuppression. Peripheral blood for TCR sequencing was collected from all dose cohorts at baseline, on cycle 4 day 1, and on cycle 7 day 1. The samples were drawn from a first-in-human, open-label, multicenter phase I dose-escalation trial of ivuxolimab. Adults with locally advanced or metastatic head and neck squamous cell, hepatocellular, melanoma or renal cell carcinoma were enrolled in the trial. Before TCR sequencing, CD4+ T cells and CD8+ T cells were sorted from peripheral blood as separate populations. CDR1 and CDR2 (KGHSH, LQKENI) derive from the germline V gene. V and J are truncated by 5 bases and 2 bases respectively, leaving an intervening sequence of 10 bases. The CDR3 has 15 amino acids, counting the end cysteine and phenylalanine. The retained sequence is limited to the CDR3, 45 bases, with the frame set at the first base.

This clonotype was obtained from an adult with an advanced solid tumor such as melanoma, head and neck, liver or kidney cancer. The sequence joins TRBV18 to TRBJ2-6, with a weak D call of TRBD1 (6 bases match). Sequencing used CD4+ or CD8+ T cells sorted from blood, obtained in a trial of the OX40 agonist ivuxolimab. The sequenced DNA: TGTGCCAGCTCAGTTAGGACAGCTGGGGCCAACGTCCTGACTTTC. This codes for CASSVRTAGANVLTF.